This T cell receptor (beta chain) emerged from a study of cytomegalovirus exposure and HLA in healthy donors. Study-level information: Early released data had tens of millions of unique TCRs, all coming from HLA-typed donors.

Germline V lookup: CDR1 LGHNA, CDR2 YNFKEQ. This CDR3 comprises 20 residues. This clone was counted a few times. The junction differs from germline at one of its ends, possibly a read error. PCR was performed using 60 Vbeta and 13 Jbeta primers. Original methodology: An analysis performed later counted 74 million or so unique TCR beta chains (around 10 million of them shared). TCRdb's table, derived via immunoSEQ multiplex PCR, lists solely in-frame clones and lacks some. The V and J calls and clone size are taken from that table; D and trimming were inferred from the DNA. The profile shows some 150,000 clones, 70% to 80% of them singletons.

Sequenced input: PBMCs. This chain connects TRBV4-2 to TRBJ2-4; TRBD2 matches 12 bases. The origin of this receptor is a man aged 35-49 years in good health and CMV-seronegative. This CDR3 reads CASSQDPLAGGILAKNSQYF. The CDR3 nucleotides are TGTGCCAGCAGCCAAGATCCGCTAGCGGGAGGGATACTAGCCAAAAACAGTCAGTACTTC.